This TCR beta chain was sequenced for a study of PD-1 blockade in classical Hodgkin lymphoma. Sequenced by immunoSEQ multiplex PCR; TCRdb stores in-frame clones only, minus some. Here the sample spans some 100,000 clones, 90% to 95% being singletons. Trimming took off 4 bases at V and 3 bases at J, with 10 bases between the two ends. This CDR3 is built from 14 residues. Germline CDR1 and CDR2: LNHDA and SQIVND (reference sequence). Time point indicated: cycle 4 day 1 (C4D1), after five to seven weeks of nivolumab. Each and every patient relapsed after autologous stem cell transplantation, and patients got differing brentuximab vedotin exposure.

The specimen comprised peripheral blood mononuclear cells (PBMCs), sampled before the fourth cycle of nivolumab. This sequence was found in a human donor with classical Hodgkin lymphoma. This chain joins TRBV19 and TRBJ2-1, with D possibly TRBD1 on 6 matching bases. CDR3 sequence: CASSSRDNYNEQFF. DNA for the CDR3: TGTGCCAGTAGTAGTAGGGACAACTACAATGAGCAGTTCTTC.